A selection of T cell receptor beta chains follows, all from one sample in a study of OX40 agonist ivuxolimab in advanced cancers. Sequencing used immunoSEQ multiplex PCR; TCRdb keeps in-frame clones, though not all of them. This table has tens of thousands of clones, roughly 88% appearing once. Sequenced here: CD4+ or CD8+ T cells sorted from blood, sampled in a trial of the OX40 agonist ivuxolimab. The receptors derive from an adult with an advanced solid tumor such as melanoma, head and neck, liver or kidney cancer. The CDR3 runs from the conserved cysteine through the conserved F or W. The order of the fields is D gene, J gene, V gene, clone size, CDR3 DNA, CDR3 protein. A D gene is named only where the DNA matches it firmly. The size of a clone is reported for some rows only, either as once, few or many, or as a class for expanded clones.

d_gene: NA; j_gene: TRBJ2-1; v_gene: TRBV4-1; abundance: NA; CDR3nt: TGCGCCAGCAGCCAAGAAGGTTTTCGGGGGAGCTCCTACAATGAGCAGTTCTTC; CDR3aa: CASSQEGFRGSSYNEQFF
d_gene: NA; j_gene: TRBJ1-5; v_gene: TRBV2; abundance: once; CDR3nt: TGTGCCAGTTGCCGGGGGGAATATCAGCCCCAGCATTTT; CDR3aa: CASCRGEYQPQHF
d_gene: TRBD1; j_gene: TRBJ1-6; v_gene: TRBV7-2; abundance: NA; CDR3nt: TGTGCCAGCAGCCCGGACAGGGGAAATTCACCCCTCCACTTT; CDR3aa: CASSPDRGNSPLHF
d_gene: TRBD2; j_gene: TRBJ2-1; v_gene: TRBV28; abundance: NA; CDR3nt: TGTGCCACGCTAACTAGCGGGGGAACCAATGAGCAGTTCTTC; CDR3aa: CATLTSGGTNEQFF
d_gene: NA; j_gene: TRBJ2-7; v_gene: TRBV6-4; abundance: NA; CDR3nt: TGTGCCAGCGAAGTGAGAGGCCCCAGGTCCTACGAGCAGTACTTC; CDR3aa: CASEVRGPRSYEQYF
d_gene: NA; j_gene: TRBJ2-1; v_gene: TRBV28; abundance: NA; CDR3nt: TGTGCCAGCAGTTTAATGAGCGGAAATGAGCAGTTCTTC; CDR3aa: CASSLMSGNEQFF
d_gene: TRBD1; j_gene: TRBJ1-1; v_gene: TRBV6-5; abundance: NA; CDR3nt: TGTGCCAGCAGGAGGGACAGGGGGAACACTGAAGCTTTCTTT; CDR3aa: CASRRDRGNTEAFF
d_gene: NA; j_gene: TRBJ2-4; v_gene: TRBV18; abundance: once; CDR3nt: TGTGCCAGCTCACCACCAGTGAAAGGGGCCAAAAACATTCAGTACTTC; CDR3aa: CASSPPVKGAKNIQYF
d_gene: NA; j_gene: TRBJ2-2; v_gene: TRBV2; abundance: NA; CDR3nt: TGTGCCAGCAGTGGAGCCCGCCCCGGGGAGCTGTTTTTT; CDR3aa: CASSGARPGELFF
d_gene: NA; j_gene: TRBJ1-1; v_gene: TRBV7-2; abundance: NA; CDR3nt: TGTGCCAGCAGCTTATCTACAGTATTGACCACTGAAGCTTTCTTT; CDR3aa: CASSLSTVLTTEAFF
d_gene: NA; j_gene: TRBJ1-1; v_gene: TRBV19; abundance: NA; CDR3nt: TGTGCCAGTAGTTTCACAGATGTTAAGATCGAAGCTTTCTTT; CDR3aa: CASSFTDVKIEAFF
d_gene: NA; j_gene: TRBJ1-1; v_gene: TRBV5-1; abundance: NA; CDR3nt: TGCGCCAGCAGCTTGGCCCTGTGGGAGCCCAAGGAAGGACTCAATGAAGCTTTCTTT; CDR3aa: CASSLALWEPKEGLNEAFF
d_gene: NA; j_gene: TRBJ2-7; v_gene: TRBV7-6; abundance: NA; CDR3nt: TGTGCCAGCAGCTTAAGGGACACATCTCCGGAGCAGTACTTC; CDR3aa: CASSLRDTSPEQYF
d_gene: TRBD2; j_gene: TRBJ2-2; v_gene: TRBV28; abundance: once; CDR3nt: TGTGCCAGCAGATCTAGCGGGACCGGGGAGCTGTTTTTT; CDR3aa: CASRSSGTGELFF
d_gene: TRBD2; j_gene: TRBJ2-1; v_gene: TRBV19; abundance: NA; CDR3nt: TGTGCCAGTAGGCCCGGGACTAGCGGGACCAATGAGCAGTTCTTC; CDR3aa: CASRPGTSGTNEQFF
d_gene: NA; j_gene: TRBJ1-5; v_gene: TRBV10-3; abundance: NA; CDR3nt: TGTGCCATCAGTGAGTCCGGGACAACTAATCAGCCCCAGCATTTT; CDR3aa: CAISESGTTNQPQHF
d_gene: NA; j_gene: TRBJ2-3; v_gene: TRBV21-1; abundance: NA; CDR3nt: TGTGCCAGCAGCCGGACGAAGGGGAGGGAGCGGGGGCACACAGATACGCAGTATTTT; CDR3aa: CASSRTKGRERGHTDTQYF
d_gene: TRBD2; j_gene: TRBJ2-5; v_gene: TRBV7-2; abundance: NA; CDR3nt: TGTGCCAGCAGCCCCGGGGGGGCAGGGAAAGAGACCCAGTACTTC; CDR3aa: CASSPGGAGKETQYF
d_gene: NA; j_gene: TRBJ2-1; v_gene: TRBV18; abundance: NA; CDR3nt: TGTGCCAGCTCACCAACTAAAGTTAGCTTCGATGAGCAGTTCTTC; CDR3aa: CASSPTKVSFDEQFF
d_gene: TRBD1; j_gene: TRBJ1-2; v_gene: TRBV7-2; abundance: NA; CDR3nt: TGTGCCAGCAGCTATCAGACAGGGGGCGGCTATGGCTACACCTTC; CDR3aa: CASSYQTGGGYGYTF
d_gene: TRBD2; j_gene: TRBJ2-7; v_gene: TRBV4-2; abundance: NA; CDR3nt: TGTGCCAGCAGCCAAGCGGCTAGCGGGAAGTACGAGCAGTACTTC; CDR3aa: CASSQAASGKYEQYF
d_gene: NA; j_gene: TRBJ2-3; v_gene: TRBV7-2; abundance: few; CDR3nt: TGTGCCAGCAGCTTAGTACTCCAGGGAGCAGATACGCAGTATTTT; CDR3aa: CASSLVLQGADTQYF
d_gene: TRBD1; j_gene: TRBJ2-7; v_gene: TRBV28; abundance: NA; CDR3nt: TGTGCCAGCACTACTGCAGGGACAGGATCCTACGAGCAGTACTTC; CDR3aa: CASTTAGTGSYEQYF
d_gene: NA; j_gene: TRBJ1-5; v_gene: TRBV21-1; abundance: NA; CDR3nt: TGTGCCAGCACTACAGGGTATGTTAGGCAGCCCCAGCATTTT; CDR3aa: CASTTGYVRQPQHF
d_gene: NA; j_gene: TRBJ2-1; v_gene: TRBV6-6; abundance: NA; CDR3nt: TGTGCCAGCATGAAGGGGGGATCAATCCCCAATGAGCAGTTCTTC; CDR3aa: CASMKGGSIPNEQFF
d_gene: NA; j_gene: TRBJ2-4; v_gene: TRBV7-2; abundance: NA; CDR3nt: TGTGCCAGTGGACCCCTCAACATTCAGTACTTC; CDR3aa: CASGPLNIQYF
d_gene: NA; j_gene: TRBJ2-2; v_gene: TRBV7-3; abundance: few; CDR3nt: TGTGCCAGCAGCTTAGGAGCTAGCGCGAACACCGGGGAGCTGTTTTTT; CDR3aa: CASSLGASANTGELFF
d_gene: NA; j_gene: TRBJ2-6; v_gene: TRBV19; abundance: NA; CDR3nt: TGTGCCAGTAGTATAAGAATGTCAGGGGATTATTGGAGTGGGGCCAACGTCCTGACTTTC; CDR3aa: CASSIRMSGDYWSGANVLTF
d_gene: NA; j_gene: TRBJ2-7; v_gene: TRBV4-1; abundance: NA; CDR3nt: TGCGCCAGCAGCCCCAGCCGGGACACGTTCTCCTACGAGCAGTACTTC; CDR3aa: CASSPSRDTFSYEQYF
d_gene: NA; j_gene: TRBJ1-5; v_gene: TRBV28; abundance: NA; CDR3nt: TGTGCCAGCAGCCGGGCCCTCAGCAATCAGCCCCAGCATTTT; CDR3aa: CASSRALSNQPQHF
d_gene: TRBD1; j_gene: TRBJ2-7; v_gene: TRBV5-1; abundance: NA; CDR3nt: TGCGCCAGCAGCTTGCAACAGGGGAATTACGAGCAGTACTTC; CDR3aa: CASSLQQGNYEQYF
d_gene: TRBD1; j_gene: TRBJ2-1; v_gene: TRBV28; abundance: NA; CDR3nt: TGTGCCAGCAGGGGACAGGGGTACGGTGAGCAGTTCTTC; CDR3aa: CASRGQGYGEQFF
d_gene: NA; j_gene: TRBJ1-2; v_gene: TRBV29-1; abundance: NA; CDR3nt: TGCAGCGTTGAAGACAGGGTAAACGGCTACACCTTC; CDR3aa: CSVEDRVNGYTF
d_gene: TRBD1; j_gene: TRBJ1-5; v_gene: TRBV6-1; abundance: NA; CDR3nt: TGTGCCAGCAGCGGGGGGACAGTTAGCAATCAGCCCCAGCATTTT; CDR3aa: CASSGGTVSNQPQHF
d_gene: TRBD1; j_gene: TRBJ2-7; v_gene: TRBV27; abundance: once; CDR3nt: TGTGCCAGCAGTCTCCAGACAGGGTCTTCCTACGAGCAGTACTTC; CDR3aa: CASSLQTGSSYEQYF
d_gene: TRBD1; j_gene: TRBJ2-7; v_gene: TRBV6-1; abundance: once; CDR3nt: TGTGCCAGCATATGGGCCCAGGGGGCGTACGAGCAGTACTTC; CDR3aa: CASIWAQGAYEQYF
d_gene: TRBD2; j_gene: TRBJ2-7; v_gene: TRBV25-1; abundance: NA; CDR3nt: TGTGCCAGCAGTAGGTTAGCGGGTGCCTACGAGCAGTACTTC; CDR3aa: CASSRLAGAYEQYF
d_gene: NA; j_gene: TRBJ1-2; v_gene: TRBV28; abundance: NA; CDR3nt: TGTGCCAGCAGTTTAGGACTCTATGGCTACACCTTC; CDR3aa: CASSLGLYGYTF
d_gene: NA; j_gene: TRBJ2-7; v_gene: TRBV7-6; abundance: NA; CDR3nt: TGTGCCAGCAGCGAGGCCGGTGGGCAGTACTTC; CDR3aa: CASSEAGGQYF
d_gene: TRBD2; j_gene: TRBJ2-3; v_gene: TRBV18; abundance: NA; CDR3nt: TGTGCCAGCTCACCACTAGCGGGAGCCACAGATACGCAGTATTTT; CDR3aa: CASSPLAGATDTQYF
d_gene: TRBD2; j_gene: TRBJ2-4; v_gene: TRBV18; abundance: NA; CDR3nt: TGTGCCAGCTCCCCCGGGACTAGCGCTATTCAGTACTTC; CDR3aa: CASSPGTSAIQYF
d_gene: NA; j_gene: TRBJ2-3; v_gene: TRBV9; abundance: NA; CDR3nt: TGTGCCAGCAGCGGTTCTTCGGGGACGACAGATACGCAGTATTTT; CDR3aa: CASSGSSGTTDTQYF
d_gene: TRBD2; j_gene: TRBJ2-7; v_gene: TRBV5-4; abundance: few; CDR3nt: TGTGCCAGCAGCTCGGGACTAGCGGCCACCTACGAGCAGTACTTC; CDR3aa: CASSSGLAATYEQYF
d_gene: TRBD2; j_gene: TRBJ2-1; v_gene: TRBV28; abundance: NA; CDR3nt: TGTGCCAGCAGTTTACTAGCGGGCCAAAATGAGCAGTTCTTC; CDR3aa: CASSLLAGQNEQFF
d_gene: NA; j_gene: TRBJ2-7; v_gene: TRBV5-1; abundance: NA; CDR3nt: TGCGCCAGCAGCTCCGAGGGTAGGGGGAGCTCCTACGAGCAGTACTTC; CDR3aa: CASSSEGRGSSYEQYF
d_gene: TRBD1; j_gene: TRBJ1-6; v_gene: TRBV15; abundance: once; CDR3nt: TGTGCCACCAGCTACGACAGGGTAAATTCACCCCTCCACTTT; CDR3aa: CATSYDRVNSPLHF
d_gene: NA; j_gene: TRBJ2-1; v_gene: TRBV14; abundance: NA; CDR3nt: TGTGCCAGCAGCGGGTCGGCCTACAATGAGCAGTTCTTC; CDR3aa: CASSGSAYNEQFF
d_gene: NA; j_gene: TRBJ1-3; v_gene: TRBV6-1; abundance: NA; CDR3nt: TGTGCCAGCAGTATCAGTTTCTCTGGAAACACCATATATTTT; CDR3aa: CASSISFSGNTIYF
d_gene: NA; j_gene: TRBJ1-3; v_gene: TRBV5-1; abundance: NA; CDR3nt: TGCGCCAGCAGCTCCGGGTCCCGGACGGAAGGAAACACCATATATTTT; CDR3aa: CASSSGSRTEGNTIYF
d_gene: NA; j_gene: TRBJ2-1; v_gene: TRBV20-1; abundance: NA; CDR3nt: TGCAGTGCCAGCCCCCCCTCGTCGCAGTTCTTC; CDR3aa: CSASPPSSQFF
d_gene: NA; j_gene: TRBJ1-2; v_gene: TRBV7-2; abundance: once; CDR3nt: TGTGCCAGCAGCTTACAGGGCAAGGGAAGTGGCTACACCTTC; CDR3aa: CASSLQGKGSGYTF
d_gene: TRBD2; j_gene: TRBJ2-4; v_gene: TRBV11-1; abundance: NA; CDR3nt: TGTGCCAGCAGCTCGCGACTAGCGGTAGCCAAAAACATTCAGTACTTC; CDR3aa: CASSSRLAVAKNIQYF
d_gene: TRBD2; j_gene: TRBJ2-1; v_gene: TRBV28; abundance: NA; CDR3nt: TGTGCCAGCAGTGCAACTAGCGGGAGCCCCTCATCCTACAATGAGCAGTTCTTC; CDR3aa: CASSATSGSPSSYNEQFF
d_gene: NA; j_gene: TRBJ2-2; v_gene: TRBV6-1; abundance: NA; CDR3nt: TGTGCCAGCACTTTAGCAGCGGCCGGGGAGCTGTTTTTT; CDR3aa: CASTLAAAGELFF
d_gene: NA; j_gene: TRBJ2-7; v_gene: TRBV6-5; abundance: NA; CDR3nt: TGTGCCAGCAGTTACCGGGACACTTCTTACGAGCAGTACTTC; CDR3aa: CASSYRDTSYEQYF